The clone carrying this T cell receptor (beta chain) was detected a few times. The antigen remains undetermined. Only one heparinised blood draw was taken per donor, and its volume averaged approximately 0.11 L. What was sequenced were expressed TCRB transcripts, since all of the isolated RNA had been reverse transcribed. Here immunoSEQ multiplex PCR was the method, and the copy in TCRdb shows in-frame clones only, minus some. The table shows around 600,000 clones, with around an eighth occurring only once. CDR3 length: 17 residues. With V trimmed by 1 base and J by 7 bases, 9 bases remained unmatched. In germline, CDR1 is LGHNA, CDR2 YSLEER. This entry is derived from a study of beta chain features in type 1 diabetes. Whole-study context: All of the samples together had 95 million to 140 million sorted cells examined.

General study results and limits: TCRB CDR3s from Type 1 diabetes patients were moderately but significantly shorter in all four CD4+ subsets.

The sequence was obtained from a man in his thirties or forties with type 1 diabetes. The material sequenced was naive CD4+ T cells from blood. This chain links TRBV4-3 with TRBJ2-2, with TRBD1 identical over 10 bases. CDR3 residues: CASSQVMGQGLGGELFF. CDR3 sequence (DNA): TGCGCCAGCAGCCAAGTTATGGGACAGGGGCTTGGCGGGGAGCTGTTTTTT.